Included here is one TCR beta chain sequence, with context. Its specificity is unknown. Profiled with immunoSEQ multiplex PCR; TCRdb holds only in-frame clones, not every one. The data show about 120,000 clones, 87% seen once. The data belong to a study of T cell responses to AZD1222 COVID-19 vaccine. Study-level background: Some second doses came at about 4 weeks and others at about 12 weeks; these were pooled.

In germline, CDR1 is LNHDA, CDR2 SQIVND (reference sequence). CDR3 length: 18 amino acids. With V trimmed by 7 bases and J by 0 bases, 9 bases remained unmatched. Regarding the study as a whole: Repertoires were sampled only after the peak T cell response. Regions 160-218 and 743-854 dominated among vaccine-associated CD4 TCRs spanning spike. Females made up more of the donors, who were largely white British, and clonal diversity may have come out too low.

The rearrangement uses TRBV19 and TRBJ2-6; TRBD1 aligns across 10 bases. The sequencing used peripheral blood, collected on day 0 of AZD1222 vaccination. This clonotype originated in an adult in good health. The CDR3 bases are TGTGCCAGTAAACCCGGGACAGGGGTAGGCTCTGGGGCCAACGTCCTGACTTTC. It is translated as CASKPGTGVGSGANVLTF.